What follows are 12 T cell receptor beta chains derived from one specimen sequenced in a study of shared clonotypes between healthy human individuals. The data were produced by immunoSEQ multiplex PCR, yet TCRdb's version contains in-frame clones alone and is incomplete. Of fewer than 2.5 million clones in the sample, more than 85% were seen once. The sample was naive CD4+ T cells from PBMCs. Specified subset: CD45RA+ positively selected. The receptors derive from a man younger than 35 in good health. Some clones in this sample may be carry-over from other donors' samples.

Remarks on this clone: This sample also contains other DNA sequences that code for the same CDR3. The chain combines TRBV29-1 with TRBJ2-3, with D perhaps TRBD1 (7 bases). CDR1 and CDR2 (germline): SQVTM, ANQGSEA. V lost 4 bases to trimming and J lost 3 bases, with 11 bases between them. The CDR3 contains 13 residues. The CDR3 bases are TGCAGCGTTGGGGCAGGGGGGACAGATACGCAGTATTTT. It yields the protein CSVGAGGTDTQYF.

The chain is built from TRBV6-1 and TRBJ2-7, with D possibly being TRBD1 (6 bases). V was trimmed by 8 bases and J by 1 base, leaving 12 bases between them. CDR3 size: 13 residues. Germline CDR1 MNHNS, CDR2 SASEGT. The chain's CDR3 is CASSGARSYEQYF. CDR3 DNA sequence: TGTGCCAGCTCAGGGGCTAGATCCTACGAGCAGTACTTC.

The rearrangement links TRBV12-5 to TRBJ2-7, with D uncertain. Looked up from germline, CDR1 is LGHNT and CDR2 is FRNRAP. The CDR3 covers 17 residues. The V end was cut by 5 bases, the J end by 6 bases, with 26 bases between. This CDR3 reads CASGPPRAPSFGCEQYF. The DNA of the CDR3 is TGTGCTAGTGGTCCCCCCCGGGCCCCTTCCTTTGGCTGCGAGCAGTACTTC.

This chain uses TRBV7-5 with TRBJ2-1; the listed D gene, TRBD2, was not tested against the DNA. TRBV7-5 is labeled a pseudogene. The CDR3 sequence is 17 residues long. The CDR3 sequence: CARSHWTSGSSYNEQFF. DNA for the CDR3: TGTGCCAGAAGCCACTGGACTAGCGGGAGTTCCTACAATGAGCAGTTCTTC.

The rearrangement links TRBV6-5 to TRBJ1-1; TRBD1 is a possible D gene (6 bases). Germline V gene lookup returns CDR1 MNHEY and CDR2 SVGAGI. The CDR3 has 13 amino acids. V lost 7 bases, J lost 6 bases, and 15 bases lay in between. The CDR3 here is CASTAYRVSEAFF. In DNA, the CDR3 is TGTGCCAGCACCGCCTACAGGGTCTCTGAAGCTTTCTTT.

This rearrangement joins TRBV30 to TRBJ1-1; 7 positions agree with TRBD1. The V gene end was trimmed by 3 bases and the J gene end by 2 bases; junction bases not matched to a gene: 3. The CDR3 runs to 13 residues. From germline, CDR1 is GTSNPN and CDR2 SVGIG (reference sequence). The CDR3 region is CAWREGANTEAFF. Written as DNA, the CDR3 is TGTGCCTGGAGAGAGGGGGCCAACACTGAAGCTTTCTTT.

The V call is TRBV20-1, the J call TRBJ1-1; no firm D call. In germline, CDR1 is DFQATT, CDR2 SNEGSKA (reference sequence). The CDR3 contains 11 residues. V lost 6 bases and J 3 bases, leaving 8 bases between the germline ends. CDR3 protein: CSAPTYTEAFF. For the CDR3, the DNA is TGCAGTGCGCCGACGTACACTGAAGCTTTCTTT.

The chain uses TRBV7-3 and TRBJ2-7; TRBD2 matches at 9 bases. CDR1 is SGHTA and CDR2 is FQGTGA in the germline V gene. The CDR3 spans 15 residues. With V trimmed by 5 bases and J by 2 bases, 7 bases remained unmatched. CDR3 in amino acids: CASSRLAGTPYEQYF. In DNA, the CDR3 is TGTGCCAGCAGCCGTCTAGCGGGAACGCCCTACGAGCAGTACTTC.

The chain carries TRBV5-5 and TRBJ2-2; D is ambiguous. Germline assignment: CDR1 SGHKS and CDR2 YYEKEE (reference sequence). This CDR3 has 13 residues. V lost 1 base, J lost 6 bases, and 7 bases lay in between. CDR3 in amino acids: CASSLIVPGELFF. Written as DNA, the CDR3 is TGTGCCAGCAGCTTGATTGTACCCGGGGAGCTGTTTTTT.

The chain's CDR3 is CASSQLQGLGEQYF. CDR3 in DNA: TGCGCCAGCAGCCAACTACAGGGCTTGGGCGAGCAGTACTTC. V and J are TRBV4-1 and TRBJ2-7, with a weak D call TRBD1 (6 bases). This CDR3 comprises 14 residues. Trimming stripped 2 bases from V and 6 bases from J, with 14 bases between. Germline loops: CDR1 MGHRA, CDR2 YSYEKL.

The chain uses TRBV2 and TRBJ1-5, with D possibly being TRBD1 (6 bases). The CDR3 is 15 amino acids. Germline V gene sequence: CDR1 SNHLY, CDR2 FYNNEI. Between the trimmed V and J ends, which lost 4 bases and 3 bases, there was a span of 13 bases. CDR3 sequence: CASSGPGGLNQPQHF. The CDR3 DNA sequence: TGTGCCAGCAGTGGCCCGGGGGGCCTCAATCAGCCCCAGCATTTT. Together with reference TRBV2 and TRBJ1-5, the CDR3 gives the full variable domain: EPEVTQTPSHQVTQMGQEVILRCVPISNHLYFYWYRQILGQKVEFLVSFYNNEISEKSEIFDDQFSVERPDGSNFTLKIRSTKLEDSAMYFCASSGPGGLNQPQHFGDGTRLSIL.

V gene TRBV7-2 combines with J gene TRBJ2-1; 13 bases align to TRBD2. The V and J ends lost 5 bases and 8 bases, in that order; junction bases with no gene match: 6. Germline CDR1 and CDR2: SGHTA and FQGNSA. The CDR3 consists of 15 residues. This chain's CDR3 is CASSEGTSGIDEQFF. In DNA form, the CDR3 reads TGTGCCAGCAGCGAGGGGACTAGCGGGATTGATGAGCAGTTCTTC.